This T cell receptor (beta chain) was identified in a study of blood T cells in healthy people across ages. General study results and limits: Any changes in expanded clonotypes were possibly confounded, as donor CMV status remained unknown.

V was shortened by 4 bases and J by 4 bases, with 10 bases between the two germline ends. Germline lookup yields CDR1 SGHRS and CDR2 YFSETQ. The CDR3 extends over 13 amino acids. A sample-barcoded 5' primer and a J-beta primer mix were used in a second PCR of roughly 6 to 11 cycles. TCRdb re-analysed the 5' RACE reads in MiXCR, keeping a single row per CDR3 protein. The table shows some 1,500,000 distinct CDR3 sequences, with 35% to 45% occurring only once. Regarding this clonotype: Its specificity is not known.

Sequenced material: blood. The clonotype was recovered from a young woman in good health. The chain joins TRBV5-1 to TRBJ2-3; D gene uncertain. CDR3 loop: CASSPSPADTQYF. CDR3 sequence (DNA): TGCGCCAGCAGCCCGAGCCCGGCAGATACGCAGTATTTT.